The 21 T cell receptor beta chains in this list originate from one sample, sequenced in a study of vaccination and CD4 T cells after COVID-19. The antigens these receptors bind are not known. Cultured CD4+ T cell DNA underwent sequencing with the Oncomine TCR Beta short-read assay. MiXCR, applied by TCRdb to the PCR reads, yields one record per CDR3 protein. In the table there are 20,000 to 25,000 distinct CDR3 sequences, approximately 59% of which are singletons. Treatment specified: approximately nine-day PBMC culture with coronavirus spike peptide pools or control peptides (ViraFEST assay). This material consisted of CD4+ T cells from blood, cultured in vitro, taken before SARS-CoV-2 vaccination. The source of these receptors is a human donor who received a COVID-19 vaccine.

This clonotype turned up a few times. This rearrangement joins TRBV30 to TRBJ1-1; D is undetermined. The germline V gene encodes CDR1 GTSNPN and CDR2 SVGIG (reference sequence). V was pared by 3 bases and J by 5 bases, with 13 bases between. The length of the CDR3 is 13 residues. This CDR3 is CAWSEGLRTEAFF. The CDR3 nucleotides read TGTGCCTGGAGCGAGGGCTTGAGGACTGAAGCTTTCTTT.

The chain uses TRBV27 and TRBJ2-1, with D perhaps TRBD1 or TRBD2 (5 bases each). Germline V gene sequence: CDR1 MNHEY, CDR2 SMNVEV (reference sequence). Between the trimmed V and J ends, which lost 5 bases and 7 bases, there was a span of 21 bases. This CDR3 spans 16 amino acids. CDR3 in DNA: TGTGCCAGCAGTCCAGCCGGAAGACAGCGGAAGAATGAGCAGTTCTTC. It yields the protein CASSPAGRQRKNEQFF.

This clonotype was seen a handful of times. The CDR3 DNA follows: TGTGCCAGCAGTTACTCGGAGAGCAATTCACCCCTCCACTTT. This gives the protein CASSYSESNSPLHF. The gene calls are TRBV6-5 and TRBJ1-6; D gene unclear. Germline V CDR1 and CDR2: MNHEY, SVGAGI. The V and J ends lost 0 bases and 7 bases respectively, with 7 bases between them. CDR3 length: 14 residues.

This clonotype has just a few counts. The chain combines TRBV6-1 with TRBJ1-2; TRBD1 aligns across 9 bases. The CDR3 totals 12 residues. Losses at the gene ends were 8 bases for V and 3 bases for J; bases not matched to a gene: 1. CDR1 and CDR2 (germline): MNHNS, SASEGT. CDR3 sequence reads: CASRTGDYGYTF. Here the CDR3 DNA reads TGTGCCAGCCGGACAGGGGACTATGGCTACACCTTC.

This clonotype was recorded only once. The chain carries TRBV15 and TRBJ1-3; possibly TRBD1 for D (6 bases). V lost 0 bases and J 3 bases, leaving 18 bases between the germline ends. The germline V gene encodes CDR1 LNHNV and CDR2 YYDKDF (reference sequence). The CDR3 loop spans 18 amino acids. The CDR3 sequence is CATSRDRGGPGVGNTIYF. In DNA form, the CDR3 reads TGTGCCACCAGCAGAGATCGCGGGGGGCCGGGGGTTGGAAACACCATATATTTT.

The rearrangement joins TRBV7-9 to TRBJ2-5; maybe TRBD2 (7 bases). V lost 5 bases and J lost 2, with 18 bases in between. The CDR3 contains 16 residues. Germline lookup yields CDR1 SEHNR and CDR2 FQNEAQ (reference sequence). The DNA of the CDR3 is TGTGCCAGCAGCCCAATGGGGGGGGCAGGGCAAGAGACCCAGTACTTC. This sequence encodes CASSPMGGAGQETQYF.

The genes are TRBV4-2 and TRBJ2-1, with D unclear. This CDR3 is 13 amino acids long. Deletions cut 3 bases from V and 7 bases from J, with 10 bases between. Germline assignment: CDR1 LGHNA and CDR2 YNFKEQ. CDR3 region: CASSQELVNEQFF. In DNA, the CDR3 is TGTGCCAGCAGCCAGGAGTTGGTAAATGAGCAGTTCTTC.

The chain carries TRBV5-1 and TRBJ1-6, with TRBD1 identical over 8 bases. V was clipped by 3 bases and J by 9 bases; unmatched bases: 14. This CDR3 has 17 residues. Germline V lookup: CDR1 SGHRS, CDR2 YFSETQ. The CDR3 spells CASSSGAGGELFSPLHF. The CDR3 bases are TGCGCCAGCAGCTCCGGAGCAGGGGGCGAATTGTTTTCACCCCTCCACTTT.

This clonotype was counted a few times. The genes are TRBV27 and TRBJ1-2; 7 bases fit TRBD1. V shed 6 bases, J shed 5 bases, and the junction held 6 bases outside the gene matches. This CDR3 spans 13 amino acids. Germline CDR1 and CDR2: MNHEY and SMNVEV (reference sequence). DNA for the CDR3: TGTGCCAGCAGCCCGGGACAGTGGTATGGCTACACCTTC. It codes for CASSPGQWYGYTF.

The chain links TRBV6-1 to TRBJ1-2; 8 nucleotides match TRBD1. V trimming: 6 bases; J trimming: 1 base; junction bases outside the gene matches: 7. CDR3 length: 15 residues. In germline, CDR1 is MNHNS, CDR2 SASEGT. The CDR3 coding sequence is TGTGCCAGCAGGCTGACAGGGGCGGGTAACTATGGCTACACCTTC. Its protein product is CASRLTGAGNYGYTF.

V gene TRBV20-1 combines with J gene TRBJ1-3; D gene unclear. This CDR3 spans 12 amino acids. The V and J ends lost 4 bases and 4 bases respectively, with 8 bases between them. The germline gives CDR1 DFQATT, CDR2 SNEGSKA (reference sequence). The chain's CDR3 is CSAMETGNTIYF. In DNA, the CDR3 is TGCAGTGCTATGGAGACAGGAAACACCATATATTTT.

The gene calls are TRBV6-1 and TRBJ2-7; 10 positions match TRBD2. There are 15 residues in the CDR3. V shed 6 bases and J 6 bases; nucleotides not matched to a gene: 11. Germline-derived CDR1 and CDR2 are MNHNS and SASEGT. The CDR3 DNA is TGTGCCAGCAGCCTTTTTCGGACTAGCGGAGCCGAGCAGTACTTC. It translates to CASSLFRTSGAEQYF.

J is TRBJ2-5 and V is TRBV11-3, with 14 bases lining up with TRBD2. This CDR3 is 13 amino acids long. The germline CDR1 and CDR2 sequences are SGHNT and YENEEA. The V segment lost 8 bases and the J segment 5 bases; nucleotides outside the gene matches: 1. The CDR3, as DNA: TGTGCCAGCGGGACTAGCGGGGGCGAGACCCAGTACTTC. Residues: CASGTSGGETQYF.

The rearrangement joins TRBV12-3 or TRBV12-4 to TRBJ1-1; 12 bases are a match to TRBD1. V lost 5 bases and J lost 6; bases outside the gene matches: 4. CDR3 size: 14 residues. CDR3 in amino acids: CASSGGQGAPEAFF. DNA for the CDR3: TGTGCCAGCAGTGGGGGACAGGGGGCCCCTGAAGCTTTCTTT.

This rearrangement joins TRBV24-1 to TRBJ2-1; D call uncertain. Germline loops: CDR1 KGHDR, CDR2 SFDVKD. The CDR3 covers 14 residues. Trimming took off 5 bases at V and 1 base at J, with 8 bases between the two ends. Here the CDR3 DNA reads TGTGCCACCAGTGTTGGGGAATCCTACAATGAGCAGTTCTTC. This encodes CATSVGESYNEQFF.

The chain employs TRBV6-5 and TRBJ1-1; D is possibly TRBD1 (6 bases). V gave up 2 bases and J gave up 5 bases, with 15 bases separating them. The CDR3 has 15 amino acids. Germline V gives CDR1 MNHEY, CDR2 SVGAGI. This CDR3 reads CASSYPDRSDTEAFF. Written as DNA, the CDR3 is TGTGCCAGCAGTTACCCCGACAGGTCTGATACTGAAGCTTTCTTT.

This sequence joins TRBV6-1 and TRBJ1-2, with D maybe TRBD1 (5 bases). V was cut by 6 bases and J by 6 bases, with 20 bases left in between. Germline CDR1 is MNHNS and CDR2 is SASEGT. The CDR3 runs to 15 residues. CDR3 sequence (DNA): TGTGCCAGCAGCCTACGACTGAGGGGTGGAGATGGCTACACCTTC. Protein: CASSLRLRGGDGYTF.

The chain has TRBV6-1 and TRBJ2-5; tentative D call: TRBD1 (7 bases). This CDR3 has 14 residues. V gave up 10 bases and J gave up 5 bases, with 20 bases separating them. Germline lookup yields CDR1 MNHNS and CDR2 SASEGT. The CDR3, as DNA: TGTGCCACACGGGACAGTCAAAGCGGGGAGACCCAGTACTTC. This translates into CATRDSQSGETQYF.

The chain employs TRBV2 and TRBJ1-2, with 10 positions matching TRBD1. Germline-derived CDR1 and CDR2 are SNHLY and FYNNEI. V shed 6 bases and J 0 bases; nucleotides not matched to a gene: 10. The CDR3 is 17 amino acids. CDR3: CASRPMTGGTSNYGYTF. The CDR3 nucleotides read TGTGCCAGCAGACCAATGACAGGGGGCACTTCTAACTATGGCTACACCTTC.

This chain links TRBV2 with TRBJ1-2; no reliable D call. V dropped 6 bases and J dropped 6 bases, with 14 bases sitting between them. The germline V gene has CDR1 SNHLY and CDR2 FYNNEI. The CDR3 covers 13 residues. The chain's CDR3 is CASSKNGEDGYTF. CDR3 bases: TGTGCCAGCAGCAAAAACGGGGAGGATGGCTACACCTTC.

V is TRBV6-5 and J is TRBJ2-3, with D maybe TRBD2 (5 bases). V dropped 1 base and J dropped 4 bases, with 15 bases sitting between them. The germline CDR1 and CDR2 sequences are MNHEY and SVGAGI. The CDR3 is made up of 16 amino acids. The CDR3 bases are TGTGCCAGCAGTTACTTTTCCCGGGGAAGAGCAGATACGCAGTATTTT. Amino acids: CASSYFSRGRADTQYF.